The 5 T cell receptor beta chains in this list originate from one sample, sequenced in a study of kidney transplant recipient with SARS-CoV-2 infection (dated by TCRdb to the early 2020s). Sequencing used an Illumina MiSeq. TCRdb reworked the public reads: Q25 trimming with fastp, MiXCR clone assembly, productive beta chains retained. Rows merge per CDR3 protein into single entries with the most common DNA and genes. This sample is represented by roughly 250,000 distinct CDR3 sequences; around 26% of them were singletons. The ten biggest clones cover roughly 7% of the sample. Sample time point, as interpreted from the label and publication: pre-pandemic baseline sample and day 111 after first positive SARS-CoV-2 test. The sequencing here drew on a blood sample, taken at baseline and on roughly day 110 from a kidney transplant recipient. The receptors originated from a male patient between 25 and 40 years old who had COVID-19 and was a kidney transplant recipient. Some T cells may originate with the graft donor following a transplant.

This clonotype was observed at least ten times. V is TRBV7-4 and J is TRBJ1-2; D gene unclear. Germline loops: CDR1 SGHVT, CDR2 SQSDAQ. The V end lost 5 bases, the J end lost 4 bases, and 23 bases lay between the germline ends. This CDR3 is 17 amino acids long. The CDR3 sequence is CASSRLNSARKTYGYTF. The CDR3 coding sequence is TGTGCCAGCAGCAGATTGAATTCAGCTCGAAAGACCTATGGCTACACCTTC.

This clonotype was counted a single time. With a much larger clone just one base away, this may be a read error. V is TRBV18 and J is TRBJ2-2; 8 nucleotides agree with TRBD2. Germline V gene lookup returns CDR1 KGHSH and CDR2 LQKENI. Unmatched junction bases numbered 10, after V lost 1 base and J lost 3 bases. This CDR3 is 18 amino acids long. The CDR3 nucleotides are TGTGCCAGCTCACCACGTCCTAGCGGGCCACCGGACACCGGGGAGCTGTTTTTT. Its translation: CASSPRPSGPPDTGELFF.

This clonotype showed up many times. Written as DNA, the CDR3 is TGCGCCAGCAGCTTGCCTGTCCAAGAGACCCAGTACTTC. Protein sequence: CASSLPVQETQYF. The chain has TRBV5-1 and TRBJ2-5; no firm D call. Germline V CDR1 and CDR2: SGHRS, YFSETQ. The CDR3 covers 13 residues. Deletions cut 1 base from V and 1 base from J, with 5 bases between.

Ten or more counts support this clonotype. The chain carries TRBV5-6 and TRBJ2-2; D is perhaps TRBD2 (7 bases). The CDR3 covers 16 residues. CDR1 is SGHDT, CDR2 YYEEEE, per germline. The germline V and J ends were trimmed by 3 bases and 4 bases, with 16 bases remaining between them. The DNA for the CDR3 is TGTGCCAGCAGCTCCGGGGGGCTAGCGCCCACCGGGGAGCTGTTTTTT. This translates into CASSSGGLAPTGELFF.

This clonotype has a handful of counts. The chain is built from TRBV11-3 and TRBJ2-1; 8 bases are a match to TRBD2. There are 14 residues in the CDR3. Germline CDR1 SGHNT, CDR2 YENEEA. Unmatched junction bases numbered 5, after V lost 0 bases and J lost 10 bases. CDR3 region: CASSLEAGVWEQFF. CDR3 coding DNA: TGTGCCAGCAGCTTAGAAGCGGGAGTTTGGGAGCAGTTCTTC.